This TCR beta chain emerged from a study of blood T cell repertoires in COVID-19. Looking at the study overall: Samples representing acute and convalescent COVID-19 were sourced from the United States, Italy and Spain. Nucleic acid was either cDNA or gDNA, and it came from T cells, B-cell-depleted T cells, or PBMCs.

The CDR3 runs to 15 residues. Germline V gene lookup returns CDR1 LGHDT and CDR2 YNNKEL (reference sequence). The J segment lost 7 bases and the V segment lost 0 bases, leaving 5 bases of the junction unmatched. Participant age was roughly 18 to 95 years, and participants resided in about 25 US areas. How the authors handled the data: Nucleated cell counts were estimated from reference gene primer amplification. Using immunoSEQ multiplex PCR, the repertoire was profiled, and TCRdb retains in-frame clones only, with some absent. V and J calls and clone size come straight from that table; D and trimming were deduced from the DNA. The sample lists roughly 220,000 clones, about four fifths occurring once.

The chain is built from TRBV3-1 (or the pseudogene TRBV3-2) and TRBJ2-1; 8 bases line up with TRBD2. Sequencing was carried out using PBMCs or T cells enriched from blood (not recorded which). The source of this sequence is a woman in her forties with acute COVID-19. Here the CDR3 DNA reads TGTGCCAGCAGCCAAGATGCGAGCGGGGGAAATGAGCAGTTCTTC. This translates into CASSQDASGGNEQFF.